Each of the 19 T cell receptor beta chains below was sequenced from the same sample in a study of control samples from healthy donors and cancer patients. The protocol was immunoSEQ multiplex PCR, while the TCRdb copy is restricted to in-frame clones and leaves out a portion. The data show 130,000 or so clones, roughly 92% seen once. The sequencing sample was made of blood. Every receptor here comes from a man between 18 and 35 years old in good health.

The chain is built from TRBV5-1 and TRBJ2-7; 8 bases match TRBD1. From germline, CDR1 is SGHRS and CDR2 YFSETQ. Trimming removed 0 bases from V and 5 bases from J; junction bases left unmatched: 10. This CDR3 contains 16 residues. In nucleotides, the CDR3 is TGCGCCAGCAGCTTGGGAGCATGGACAGGGCCGAACGAGCAGTACTTC. Its translation: CASSLGAWTGPNEQYF. Full variable domain (rest looked up from reference TRBV5-1 and TRBJ2-7): KAGVTQTPRYLIKTRGQQVTLSCSPISGHRSVSWYQQTPGQGLQFLFEYFSETQRNKGNFPGRFSGRQFSNSRSEMNVSTLELGDSALYLCASSLGAWTGPNEQYFGPGTRLTVT.

V is TRBV6-2 or TRBV6-3 and J is TRBJ1-5; D remains ambiguous. Trimming stripped 0 bases from V and 4 bases from J, with 4 bases between. The germline V gene encodes CDR1 MNHEY and CDR2 SVGEGT. This CDR3 is built from 13 residues. CDR3 DNA: TGTGCCAGCAGTTACTCCCGTAATCAGCCCCAGCATTTT. Its translation: CASSYSRNQPQHF.

This clone was counted only a few times. The V and J genes are TRBV6-2 or TRBV6-3 and TRBJ2-7, with 10 bases aligning to TRBD1. Germline-derived CDR1 and CDR2 are MNHEY and SVGEGT. V lost 5 bases and J lost 6; bases outside the gene matches: 4. The CDR3 is made up of 13 amino acids. The CDR3 sequence: CASSRQGAFEQYF. In DNA, the CDR3 is TGTGCCAGCAGTAGACAGGGGGCGTTCGAGCAGTACTTC.

The chain has TRBV7-6 and TRBJ2-7, with D hard to call. Germline values: CDR1 SGHVS, CDR2 FNYEAQ. The V gene lost 1 base and the J gene lost 5 bases, with 15 bases spanning the gap. The CDR3 has 15 residues. CDR3: CASSLGSTGVDEQYF. The CDR3 DNA is TGTGCCAGCAGCTTAGGGTCGACTGGTGTCGACGAGCAGTACTTC.

The sample holds one count of this clone. The V gene is TRBV7-9, the J gene TRBJ2-7; no definite D call. This CDR3 is built from 12 residues. The V gene's germline CDR1 is SEHNR and CDR2 FQNEAQ (reference sequence). The V gene lost 0 bases and the J gene lost 9 bases, with 9 bases spanning the gap. The CDR3 DNA is TGTGCCAGCAGCTTAGCGCTTCCCGGGCAGTACTTC. As protein: CASSLALPGQYF.

The chain links TRBV19 to TRBJ2-3, with D possibly being TRBD1 (7 bases). The CDR3 runs to 15 residues. The V end was cut by 7 bases, the J end by 4 bases, with 18 bases between. Per germline, CDR1 LNHDA and CDR2 SQIVND (reference sequence). The CDR3 loop is CASTWDSRGADTQYF. In DNA form, the CDR3 reads TGTGCCAGTACTTGGGACTCCAGGGGGGCAGATACGCAGTATTTT.

The chain joins TRBV5-4 to TRBJ2-3, with TRBD2 matching 10 bases. This CDR3 spans 19 amino acids. J gave up 1 base and V 4 bases, and 15 bases lay outside the gene matches. Germline-derived CDR1 and CDR2 are SGHNT and YYREEE (reference sequence). CDR3 nucleotides: TGTGCCAGCAGCCCTGTCAGGACTCTAGCGGGGGAGCGCACAGATACGCAGTATTTT. It yields the protein CASSPVRTLAGERTDTQYF.

This chain connects TRBV5-6 to TRBJ2-1; unclear D gene. The CDR3 consists of 13 residues. The germline CDR1 and CDR2 sequences are SGHDT and YYEEEE. V lost 4 bases and J lost 9, with 14 bases in between. The CDR3 is CASSKTPSSEQFF. DNA for the CDR3: TGTGCCAGCAGCAAGACCCCGTCGAGTGAGCAGTTCTTC.

The chain recombines TRBV18 with TRBJ2-5; D not certain. The CDR3 contains 14 residues. Germline V gives CDR1 KGHSH, CDR2 LQKENI. V was trimmed by 2 bases and J by 1 base, leaving 8 bases between them. CDR3 in amino acids: CASSPTASQETQYF. DNA for the CDR3: TGTGCCAGCTCACCAACAGCGTCCCAAGAGACCCAGTACTTC.

The chain employs TRBV9 and TRBJ2-5; 10 bases match TRBD2. Germline CDR1 is SGDLS and CDR2 is YYNGEE. V lost 4 bases, J lost 2 bases, and 5 bases stayed unmatched. This CDR3 region has 15 residues. The CDR3 nucleotides are TGTGCCAGCAGCAGACGAGCGGGGGGGCAAGAGACCCAGTACTTC. This codes for CASSRRAGGQETQYF. Based on the CDR3 plus reference TRBV9 and TRBJ2-5, the full variable domain is DSGVTQTPKHLITATGQRVTLRCSPRSGDLSVYWYQQSLDQGLQFLIQYYNGEERAKGNILERFSAQQFPDLHSELNLSSLELGDSALYFCASSRRAGGQETQYFGPGTRLLVL.

This chain uses TRBV4-1 with TRBJ1-1; 9 bases map to TRBD1. The germline gives CDR1 MGHRA, CDR2 YSYEKL. The CDR3 covers 16 residues. V dropped 2 bases and J dropped 4; count of bases not matched to a gene: 8. The CDR3 here is CASSQNRGQGGTEAFF. CDR3 nucleotides: TGCGCCAGCAGCCAAAACAGGGGGCAAGGAGGCACTGAAGCTTTCTTT.

The rearrangement links TRBV4-1 to TRBJ1-1; possible D gene TRBD1, 6 bases. V dropped 0 bases and J dropped 8 bases, with 16 bases sitting between them. Germline assignment: CDR1 MGHRA and CDR2 YSYEKL. The CDR3 has 15 residues. The CDR3 DNA sequence: TGCGCCAGCAGCCAAGATCGGGACATCCGTTGGGAAGCTTTCTTT. Residues: CASSQDRDIRWEAFF.

This chain links TRBV4-1 with TRBJ1-1, with D maybe TRBD1 (6 bases). From germline, CDR1 is MGHRA and CDR2 YSYEKL. This CDR3 has 14 amino acids. Trimming cost V 0 bases and J 6 bases, with 11 bases left between them. CDR3 sequence reads: CASSQEGGAPEAFF. The CDR3 nucleotides read TGCGCCAGCAGCCAAGAGGGGGGGGCTCCTGAAGCTTTCTTT.

This clone was observed once. V is TRBV11-2 and J is TRBJ2-5, with 7 bases lining up with TRBD2. With 5 bases clipped from V and 4 bases from J, the junction kept 13 bases outside the gene matches. From germline, CDR1 is SGHAT and CDR2 FQNNGV. The CDR3 spans 16 residues. CDR3 in amino acids: CASSRLARRPRETQYF. In DNA, the CDR3 is TGTGCCAGCAGCCGACTAGCAAGACGTCCCCGAGAGACCCAGTACTTC.

The V call is TRBV6-6, the J call TRBJ1-2, with 10 bases fitting TRBD1. The CDR3 consists of 14 residues. V shed 6 bases and J 4 bases; nucleotides not matched to a gene: 5. Per the germline V gene, CDR1 is MNHNY and CDR2 is SVGAGI (reference sequence). CDR3 amino acids: CASRGTGESYGYTF. The CDR3 DNA follows: TGTGCCAGCAGGGGGACAGGGGAGAGCTATGGCTACACCTTC.

The J gene is TRBJ1-1, the V gene TRBV7-9; 7 positions agree with TRBD1. CDR1 SEHNR and CDR2 FQNEAQ come from the germline V gene (reference sequence). The V gene end was trimmed by 6 bases and the J gene end by 3 bases; junction bases not matched to a gene: 10. CDR3 length: 15 amino acids. The CDR3 DNA follows: TGTGCCAGCAGACCCAGGGGGGGCCTGGACACTGAAGCTTTCTTT. Its protein product is CASRPRGGLDTEAFF.

J is TRBJ1-2 and V is TRBV3-1 (or the pseudogene TRBV3-2); perhaps TRBD1 as D (5 bases). V lost 4 bases to trimming and J lost 6 bases, with 21 bases between them. The CDR3 extends over 16 amino acids. Germline assignment: CDR1 LGHDT and CDR2 YNNKEL (reference sequence). This CDR3 reads CASSPTGMLGTDGYTF. The CDR3 DNA is TGTGCCAGCAGCCCAACTGGGATGCTTGGGACGGATGGCTACACCTTC.

The chain uses TRBV2 and TRBJ1-3; D might be TRBD1 (6 bases). The V gene's germline CDR1 is SNHLY and CDR2 FYNNEI. This CDR3 is 18 amino acids long. The V end was cut by 7 bases, the J end by 0 bases, with 22 bases between. CDR3 DNA sequence: TGTGCCAGCACCCGAGGGGGGGGGACTAAAACCTCTGGAAACACCATATATTTT. Translation gives CASTRGGGTKTSGNTIYF.

In its sample, this clone was seen once. V and J are TRBV6-5 and TRBJ2-7; TRBD2 matches 9 bases. The length of the CDR3 is 13 residues. V shed 7 bases and J 4 bases; nucleotides not matched to a gene: 5. Germline lookup yields CDR1 MNHEY and CDR2 SVGAGI. CDR3 DNA sequence: TGTGCCAGCATGGGACTAGCAGGATACGAGCAGTACTTC. This translates into CASMGLAGYEQYF.